This T cell receptor (beta chain) was retrieved from a study of blood T cell repertoires in COVID-19. The wider study: Spain, Italy and the United States supplied samples that represented acute and convalescent COVID-19. Nucleic acid was either cDNA or gDNA, and it came from T cells, B-cell-depleted T cells, or PBMCs.

This CDR3 has 16 amino acids. Germline V lookup: CDR1 SGHNT, CDR2 YENEEA. After removal of 0 bases from V and 4 bases from J, the junction contained 4 bases not matched to a gene. Original processing notes: Nucleated cell counts were estimated from reference gene primer amplification. Sequencing used immunoSEQ multiplex PCR; TCRdb keeps in-frame clones, though not all of them. V, J and clone size reflect that table, while D and trimming were determined from the DNA. The sample includes about 200,000 clones, 88% of them seen just once. Sequenced: peripheral blood. The TCR was taken from a man aged 35 to 55 with active or convalescent COVID-19. The chain is built from TRBV11-3 and TRBJ2-3; 10 nucleotides align to TRBD2. CDR3 in amino acids: CASSLDLAGAADTQYF. CDR3 sequence (DNA): TGTGCCAGCAGCTTAGATCTAGCGGGAGCGGCAGATACGCAGTATTTT.